The clone carrying this T cell receptor (beta chain) came up a few times. Its target is not known. The data were taken from a study of shared clonotypes between healthy human individuals. Naive CD8 cells were CD45RO-negative, positively selected for CCR7, excluding terminally differentiated effector memory CD45RA+ cells. Roughly 200 ng DNA, approximately 30,000 T cell genomes, went into each sorted-subset replicate PCR. Data came from immunoSEQ multiplex PCR; TCRdb stores just in-frame clones and leaves some out. The sample has millions of clones, about 95% seen once. The CDR3 is made up of 13 amino acids. Per the germline V gene, CDR1 is MNHEY and CDR2 is SMNVEV (reference sequence). Trimming took 5 bases from V and 5 from J; bases not matched to a gene: 6. Broader study findings: Some clonotypes were shared by all four sorted-subset donors, while others were not shared. The non-shared ones had lower generation probabilities than the shared ones.

The chain links TRBV27 to TRBJ2-7; 7 nucleotides line up with TRBD1. This TCR came from a man younger than 35 in good health. The sequencing input was naive CD8+ T cells sorted from blood. The CDR3 reads CASSPTGAHEQYF. DNA of the CDR3: TGTGCCAGCAGTCCCACAGGGGCCCACGAGCAGTACTTC.